This TCR beta chain stems from a study of blood T cell repertoires in COVID-19. Germline V CDR1 and CDR2: KGHSH, LQKENI. CDR3 length: 14 residues. J was trimmed by 7 bases and V by 3 bases; bases with no gene match: 7. Profiled with immunoSEQ multiplex PCR; TCRdb holds only in-frame clones, not every one. The table has under 200,000 clones, 80% to 85% seen once. The sample comprised peripheral blood. J is TRBJ1-2 and V is TRBV18; 8 bases match TRBD1. The sequence was collected from a woman in her thirties or forties with acute or convalescent COVID-19. CDR3 in DNA: TGTGCCAGCTCACCTTCGGACAGGGCGGGTGGCTACACCTTC. This encodes CASSPSDRAGGYTF.